Below, one TCR beta chain is given with its context. Antigen unknown. There are 16 residues in the CDR3. CDR1 is MNHEY and CDR2 is SMNVEV in the germline V gene (reference sequence). The V end was cut by 2 bases, the J end by 3 bases, with 11 bases between. The sample is drawn from a study of T cell responses to AZD1222 COVID-19 vaccine. Study-wide results and limits: As reported, nearly half of all spike-specific TCRs target variant regions that are unmutated. Only after the peak T cell response were repertoires sampled. Vaccine-associated CD4 TCRs ranged over spike, dominating at 160-218 and 743-854. Donor demographics were predominantly white British with a female majority; clonal diversity may be underestimated.

Libraries were prepared by immunoSEQ multiplex PCR; TCRdb keeps only in-frame clonotypes and omits some of them. The data show 75,000 to 95,000 clones, roughly 94% seen once. The sequencing used peripheral blood, collected on day 0 of MenACWY control vaccination. This TCR derives from an adult in good health. The gene calls are TRBV27 and TRBJ1-6; D gene unclear. The CDR3 loop reads CASSLEGGHYNSPLHF. For the CDR3, the DNA is TGTGCCAGCAGTTTAGAGGGAGGGCACTATAATTCACCCCTCCACTTT.